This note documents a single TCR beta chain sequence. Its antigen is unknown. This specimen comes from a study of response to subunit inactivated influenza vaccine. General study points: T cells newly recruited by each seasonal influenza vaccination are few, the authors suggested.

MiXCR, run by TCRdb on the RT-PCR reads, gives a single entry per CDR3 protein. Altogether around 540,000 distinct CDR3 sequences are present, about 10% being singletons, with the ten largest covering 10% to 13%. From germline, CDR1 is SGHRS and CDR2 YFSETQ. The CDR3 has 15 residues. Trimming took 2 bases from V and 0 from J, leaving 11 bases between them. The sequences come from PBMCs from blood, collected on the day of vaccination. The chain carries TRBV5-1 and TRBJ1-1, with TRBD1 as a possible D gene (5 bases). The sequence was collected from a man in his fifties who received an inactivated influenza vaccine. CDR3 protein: CASSFGGVMNTEAFF. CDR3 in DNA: TGCGCCAGCAGCTTCGGGGGGGTTATGAACACTGAAGCTTTCTTT.